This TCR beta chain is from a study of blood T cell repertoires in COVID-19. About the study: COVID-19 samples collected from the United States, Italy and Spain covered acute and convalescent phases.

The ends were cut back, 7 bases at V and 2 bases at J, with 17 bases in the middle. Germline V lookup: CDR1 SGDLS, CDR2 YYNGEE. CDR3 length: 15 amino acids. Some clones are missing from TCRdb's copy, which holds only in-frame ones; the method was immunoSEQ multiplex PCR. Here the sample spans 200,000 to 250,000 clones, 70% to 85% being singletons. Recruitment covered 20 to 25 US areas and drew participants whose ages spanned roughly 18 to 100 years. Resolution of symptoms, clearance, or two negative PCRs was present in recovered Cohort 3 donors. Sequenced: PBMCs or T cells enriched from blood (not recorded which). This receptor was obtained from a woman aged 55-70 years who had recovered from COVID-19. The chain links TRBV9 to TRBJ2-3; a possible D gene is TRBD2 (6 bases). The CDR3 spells CASGEAGSPTDTQYF. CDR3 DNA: TGTGCCAGCGGGGAGGCGGGTTCCCCCACAGATACGCAGTATTTT.